This T cell receptor (beta chain) stems from a study of T-cell memory formation after mild COVID-19. Study in general: For the most part, TCR clusters were specific to one donor. Study-level points and caveats: Among contracting clones, CD4+ were mainly CM/EM and CD8+ enriched in EMRA. A second wave expanding day 15 to 37 was CD4+-biased; contracting clones were balanced.

The CDR3 runs to 14 residues. Germline loops: CDR1 DFQATT, CDR2 SNEGSKA (reference sequence). V dropped 0 bases and J dropped 2 bases, with 10 bases sitting between them. This clonotype has a handful of counts. The antigen is undetermined. A single record per CDR3 protein comes from TCRdb applying MiXCR to the 5' RACE reads. The sample carries 200,000 to 300,000 distinct CDR3 sequences, 15% to 20% recorded once. Sequencing was carried out using PBMCs or a T cell subset sorted from them (not recorded which). This rearrangement joins TRBV20-1 to TRBJ1-2; D is possibly TRBD1 (5 bases). This receptor was obtained from a man between 18 and 29 years old who had mild COVID-19 (a few samples of this study predate the infection). Cell type and time point are not known. CDR3 sequence (DNA): TGCAGTGCTAGAGATAGTCGGGGCAACTATGGCTACACCTTC. This gives the protein CSARDSRGNYGYTF.